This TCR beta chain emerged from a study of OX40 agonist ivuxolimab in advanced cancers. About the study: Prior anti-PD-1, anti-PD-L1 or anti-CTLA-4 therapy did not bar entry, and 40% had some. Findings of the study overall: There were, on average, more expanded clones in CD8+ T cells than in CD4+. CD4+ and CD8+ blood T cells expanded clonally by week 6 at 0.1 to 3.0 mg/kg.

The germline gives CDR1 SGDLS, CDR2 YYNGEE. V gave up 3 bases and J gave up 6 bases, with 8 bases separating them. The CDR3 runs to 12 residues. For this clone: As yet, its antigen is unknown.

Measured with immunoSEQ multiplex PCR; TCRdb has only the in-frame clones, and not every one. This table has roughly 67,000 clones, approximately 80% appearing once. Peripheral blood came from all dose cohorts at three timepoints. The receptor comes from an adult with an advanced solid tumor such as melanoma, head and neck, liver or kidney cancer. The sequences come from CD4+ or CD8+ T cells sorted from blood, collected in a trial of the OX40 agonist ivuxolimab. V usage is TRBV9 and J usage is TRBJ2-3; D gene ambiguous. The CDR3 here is CASSAQLDTQYF. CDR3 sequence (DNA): TGTGCCAGCAGCGCCCAGTTGGATACGCAGTATTTT.